A single T cell receptor (beta chain) is shown here with its context. The sample is drawn from a study of T cell changes during pregnancy in multiple sclerosis. Profiled with immunoSEQ multiplex PCR; TCRdb holds only in-frame clones, not every one. The sample shows some 90,000 clones, 90% to 95% of them seen only once. Germline V lookup: CDR1 MGHRA, CDR2 YSYEKL. V was clipped by 3 bases and J by 2 bases; unmatched bases: 4. The CDR3 has 15 residues. The V and J genes are TRBV4-1 and TRBJ1-5, with TRBD1 matching over 7 bases. This sequence was found in a female donor in good health, enrolled as a control in a pregnancy study. The material was peripheral blood, obtained after pregnancy. DNA of the CDR3: TGCGCCAGCAGCCAGAGCGGACAGGGCAATCAGCCCCAGCATTTT. Protein sequence: CASSQSGQGNQPQHF.